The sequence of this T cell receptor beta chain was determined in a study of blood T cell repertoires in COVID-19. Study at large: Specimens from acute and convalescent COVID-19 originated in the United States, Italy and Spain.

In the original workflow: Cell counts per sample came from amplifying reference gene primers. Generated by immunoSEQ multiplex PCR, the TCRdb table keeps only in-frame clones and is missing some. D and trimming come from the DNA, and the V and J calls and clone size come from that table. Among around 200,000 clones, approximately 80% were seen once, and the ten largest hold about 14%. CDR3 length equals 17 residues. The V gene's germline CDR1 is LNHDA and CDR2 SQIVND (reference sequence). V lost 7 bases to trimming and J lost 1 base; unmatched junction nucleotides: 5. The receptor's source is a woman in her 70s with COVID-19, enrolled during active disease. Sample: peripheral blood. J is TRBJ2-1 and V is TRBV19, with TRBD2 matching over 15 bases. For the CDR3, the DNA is TGTGCCAGTAAAGGACTAGCGGGAGGGGAATCCTACAATGAGCAGTTCTTC. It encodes CASKGLAGGESYNEQFF.